Listed here is a single TCR beta chain. This entry is derived from a study of blood T cell repertoires in COVID-19. On the study more broadly: Samples of COVID-19 (acute and convalescent) were obtained from the United States, Italy and Spain.

In the original processing: The authors estimated nucleated cell counts from reference gene primer amplification. Libraries were prepared by immunoSEQ multiplex PCR; TCRdb keeps only in-frame clonotypes and omits some of them. Clone size and V and J calls were adopted from that table, with D and trimming inferred from the DNA. The repertoire includes approximately 150,000 clones, approximately 81% of them detected once, and less than 3.5% sits in the top ten. The TCR sequence derives from a human donor with acute or convalescent COVID-19. The donor label of this sample is uncertain. The material sequenced was peripheral blood.

The DNA for the CDR3 is TGTGCCAGCAGCCCCCGGGGGGGGAGGACTGAAGCTTTCTTT. This gives the protein CASSPRGGRTEAFF. V gene TRBV7-2 combines with J gene TRBJ1-1; possibly TRBD1 for D (5 bases). The germline V gene encodes CDR1 SGHTA and CDR2 FQGNSA. The length of the CDR3 is 14 residues. The ends were cut back, 5 bases at V and 5 bases at J, with 15 bases in the middle.